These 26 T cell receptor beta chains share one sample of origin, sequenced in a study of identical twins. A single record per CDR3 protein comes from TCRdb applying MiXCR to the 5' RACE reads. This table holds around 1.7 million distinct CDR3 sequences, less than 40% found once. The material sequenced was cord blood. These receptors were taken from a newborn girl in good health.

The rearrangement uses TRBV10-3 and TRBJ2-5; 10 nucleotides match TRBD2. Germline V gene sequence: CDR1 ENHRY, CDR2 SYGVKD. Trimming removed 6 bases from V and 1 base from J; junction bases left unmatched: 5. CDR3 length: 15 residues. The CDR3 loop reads CAISQREGPQETQYF. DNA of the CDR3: TGTGCCATCAGCCAGCGGGAGGGCCCCCAAGAGACCCAGTACTTC.

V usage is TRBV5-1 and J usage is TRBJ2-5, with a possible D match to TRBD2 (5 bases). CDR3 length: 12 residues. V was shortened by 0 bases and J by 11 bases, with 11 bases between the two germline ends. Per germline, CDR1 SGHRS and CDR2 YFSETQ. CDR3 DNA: TGCGCCAGCAGCTTGGGGGAGACGGAGCAGTACTTC. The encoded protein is CASSLGETEQYF.

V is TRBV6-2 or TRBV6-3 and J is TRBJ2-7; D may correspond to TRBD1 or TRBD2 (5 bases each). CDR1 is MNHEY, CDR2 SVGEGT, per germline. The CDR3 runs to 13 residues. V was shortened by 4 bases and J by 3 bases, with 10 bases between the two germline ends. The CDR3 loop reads CASSSRGYYEQYF. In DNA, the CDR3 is TGTGCCAGCAGTTCGAGGGGCTACTACGAGCAGTACTTC.

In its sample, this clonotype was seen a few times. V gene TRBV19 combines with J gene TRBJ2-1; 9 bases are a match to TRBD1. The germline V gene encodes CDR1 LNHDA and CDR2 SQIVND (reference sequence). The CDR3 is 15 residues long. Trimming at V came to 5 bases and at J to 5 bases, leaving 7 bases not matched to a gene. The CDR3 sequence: CASSPDRGFHNEQFF. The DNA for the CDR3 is TGTGCCAGTAGTCCGGACAGGGGATTTCACAATGAGCAGTTCTTC.

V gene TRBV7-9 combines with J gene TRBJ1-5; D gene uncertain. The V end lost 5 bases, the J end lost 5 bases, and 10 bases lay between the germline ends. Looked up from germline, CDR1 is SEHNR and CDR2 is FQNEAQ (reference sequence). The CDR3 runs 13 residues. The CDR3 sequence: CASSPWYDQPQHF. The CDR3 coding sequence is TGTGCCAGCAGCCCTTGGTACGATCAGCCCCAGCATTTT.

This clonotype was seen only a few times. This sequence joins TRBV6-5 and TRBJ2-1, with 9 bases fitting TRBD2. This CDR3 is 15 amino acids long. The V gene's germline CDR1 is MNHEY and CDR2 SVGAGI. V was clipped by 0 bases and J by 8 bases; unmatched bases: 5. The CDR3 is CASSYSAGGPYEQFF. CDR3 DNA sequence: TGTGCCAGCAGTTACTCCGCGGGAGGGCCCTATGAGCAGTTCTTC.

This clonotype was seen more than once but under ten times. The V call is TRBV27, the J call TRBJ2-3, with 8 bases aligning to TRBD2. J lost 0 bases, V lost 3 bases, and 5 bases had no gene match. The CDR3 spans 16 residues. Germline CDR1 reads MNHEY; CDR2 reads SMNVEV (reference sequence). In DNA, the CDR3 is TGTGCCAGCAGTTTGGTAGCGGGGTTTAGCACAGATACGCAGTATTTT. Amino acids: CASSLVAGFSTDTQYF.

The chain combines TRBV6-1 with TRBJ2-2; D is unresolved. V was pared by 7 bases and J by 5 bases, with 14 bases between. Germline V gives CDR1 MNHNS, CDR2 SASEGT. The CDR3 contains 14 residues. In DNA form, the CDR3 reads TGTGCCAGCATAGCTTCCGTCTTGACCGGGGAGCTGTTTTTT. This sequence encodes CASIASVLTGELFF.

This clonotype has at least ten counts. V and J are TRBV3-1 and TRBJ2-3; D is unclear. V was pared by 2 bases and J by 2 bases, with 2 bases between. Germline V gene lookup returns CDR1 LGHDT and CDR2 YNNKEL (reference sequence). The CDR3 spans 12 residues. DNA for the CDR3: TGTGCCAGCAGCCAACTCACAGATACGCAGTATTTT. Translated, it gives CASSQLTDTQYF.

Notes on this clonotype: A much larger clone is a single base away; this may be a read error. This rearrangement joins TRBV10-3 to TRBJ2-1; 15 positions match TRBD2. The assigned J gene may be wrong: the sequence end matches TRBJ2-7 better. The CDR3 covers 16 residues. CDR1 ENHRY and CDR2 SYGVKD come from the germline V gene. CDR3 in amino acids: CAIKRGLAGGYNEQYF. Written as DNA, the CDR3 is TGTGCCATCAAGAGGGGACTAGCGGGAGGATACAATGAGCAGTACTTC.

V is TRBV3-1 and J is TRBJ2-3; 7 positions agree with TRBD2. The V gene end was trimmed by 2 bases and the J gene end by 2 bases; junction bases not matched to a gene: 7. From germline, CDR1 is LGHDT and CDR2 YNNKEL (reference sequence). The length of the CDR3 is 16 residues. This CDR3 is CASSQTGLPLTDTQYF. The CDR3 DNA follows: TGTGCCAGCAGCCAAACGGGACTACCTCTCACAGATACGCAGTATTTT.

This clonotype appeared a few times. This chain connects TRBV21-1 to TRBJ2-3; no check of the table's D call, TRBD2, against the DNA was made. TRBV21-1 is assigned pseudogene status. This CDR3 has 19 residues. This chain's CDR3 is CASSKVSPSGGPHTDTQYF. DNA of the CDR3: TGTGCCAGCAGCAAAGTTTCCCCTAGCGGGGGCCCACACACAGATACGCAGTATTTT.

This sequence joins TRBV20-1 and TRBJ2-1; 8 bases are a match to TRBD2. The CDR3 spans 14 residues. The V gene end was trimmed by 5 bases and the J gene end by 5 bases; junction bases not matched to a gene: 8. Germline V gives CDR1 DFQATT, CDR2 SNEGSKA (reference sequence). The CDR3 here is CSALIAGPHNEQFF. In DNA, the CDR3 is TGCAGTGCTCTAATAGCGGGACCGCACAATGAGCAGTTCTTC.

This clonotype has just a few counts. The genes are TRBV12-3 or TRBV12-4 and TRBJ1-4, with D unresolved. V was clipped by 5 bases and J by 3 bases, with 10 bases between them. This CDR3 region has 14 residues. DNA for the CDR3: TGTGCCAGCAGTCCGTCCCCGGCTAATGAAAAACTGTTTTTT. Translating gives CASSPSPANEKLFF.

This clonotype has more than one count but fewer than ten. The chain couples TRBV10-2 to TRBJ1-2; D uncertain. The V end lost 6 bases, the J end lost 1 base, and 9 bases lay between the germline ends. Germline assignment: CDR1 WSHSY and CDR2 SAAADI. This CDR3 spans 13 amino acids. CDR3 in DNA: TGCGCCAGCAGAAGGACGCTTAACTATGGCTACACCTTC. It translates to CASRRTLNYGYTF.

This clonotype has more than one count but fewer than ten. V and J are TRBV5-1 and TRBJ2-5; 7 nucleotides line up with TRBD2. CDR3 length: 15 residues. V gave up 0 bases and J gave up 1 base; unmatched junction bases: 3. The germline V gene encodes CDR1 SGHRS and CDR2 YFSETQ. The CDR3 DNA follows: TGCGCCAGCAGCTTGGGACTAGCTTTCCAAGAGACCCAGTACTTC. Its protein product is CASSLGLAFQETQYF.

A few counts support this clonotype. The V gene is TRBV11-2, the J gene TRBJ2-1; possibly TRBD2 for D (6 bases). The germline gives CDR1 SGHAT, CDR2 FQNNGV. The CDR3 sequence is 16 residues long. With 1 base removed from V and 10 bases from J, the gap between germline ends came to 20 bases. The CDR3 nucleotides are TGTGCCAGCAGCTTAGCGGCGGGGATGCAAAACATCGAGCAGTTCTTC. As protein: CASSLAAGMQNIEQFF.

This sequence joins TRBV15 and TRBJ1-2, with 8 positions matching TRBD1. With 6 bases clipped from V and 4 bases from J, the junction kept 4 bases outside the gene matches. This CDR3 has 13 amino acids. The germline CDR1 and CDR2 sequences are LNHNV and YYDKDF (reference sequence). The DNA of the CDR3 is TGTGCCACCAGGTCGGACAGGGTCTATGGCTACACCTTC. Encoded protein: CATRSDRVYGYTF.

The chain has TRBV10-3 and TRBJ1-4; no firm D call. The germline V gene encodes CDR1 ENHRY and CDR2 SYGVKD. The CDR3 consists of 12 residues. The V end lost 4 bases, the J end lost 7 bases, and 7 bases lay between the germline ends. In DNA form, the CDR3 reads TGTGCCATCAGTGCTGGCGGTGAAAAACTGTTTTTT. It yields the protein CAISAGGEKLFF.

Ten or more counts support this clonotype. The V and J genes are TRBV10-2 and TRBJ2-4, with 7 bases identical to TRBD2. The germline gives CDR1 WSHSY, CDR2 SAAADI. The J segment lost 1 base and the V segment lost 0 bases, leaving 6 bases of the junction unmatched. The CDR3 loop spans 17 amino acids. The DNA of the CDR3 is TGCGCCAGCAGTGAGTCTGGGAGGGACTGGGCCAAAAACATTCAGTACTTC. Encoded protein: CASSESGRDWAKNIQYF.

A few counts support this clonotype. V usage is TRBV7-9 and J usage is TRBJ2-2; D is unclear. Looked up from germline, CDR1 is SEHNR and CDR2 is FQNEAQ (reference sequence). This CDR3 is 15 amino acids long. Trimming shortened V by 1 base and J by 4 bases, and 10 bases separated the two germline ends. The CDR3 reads CASSLGLSGTGELFF. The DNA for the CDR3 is TGTGCCAGCAGCTTAGGACTTAGTGGCACCGGGGAGCTGTTTTTT.

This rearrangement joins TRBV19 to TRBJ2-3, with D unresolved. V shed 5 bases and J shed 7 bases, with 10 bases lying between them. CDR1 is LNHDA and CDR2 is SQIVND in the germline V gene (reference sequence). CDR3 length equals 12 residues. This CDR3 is CASSLLPNTQYF. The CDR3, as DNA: TGTGCCAGTAGTCTCCTCCCAAATACGCAGTATTTT.

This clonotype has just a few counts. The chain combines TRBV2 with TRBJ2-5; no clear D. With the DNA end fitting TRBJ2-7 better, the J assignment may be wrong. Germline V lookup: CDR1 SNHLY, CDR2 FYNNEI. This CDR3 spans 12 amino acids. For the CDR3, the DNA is TGTGCCAGCAGTGAAGGCAGAAACGAGCAGTACTTC. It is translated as CASSEGRNEQYF.

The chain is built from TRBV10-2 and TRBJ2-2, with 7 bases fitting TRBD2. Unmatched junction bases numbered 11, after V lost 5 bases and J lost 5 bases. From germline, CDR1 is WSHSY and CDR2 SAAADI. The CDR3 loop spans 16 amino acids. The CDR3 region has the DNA TGCGCCAGCAGTATGTCAGCGGGGTCCTTTACCGGGGAGCTGTTTTTT. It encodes CASSMSAGSFTGELFF.

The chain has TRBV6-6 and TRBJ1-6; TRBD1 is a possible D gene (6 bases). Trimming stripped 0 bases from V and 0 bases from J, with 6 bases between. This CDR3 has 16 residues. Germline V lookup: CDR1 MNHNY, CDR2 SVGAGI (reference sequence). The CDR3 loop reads CASSYSGHSYNSPLHF. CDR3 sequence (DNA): TGTGCCAGCAGTTACTCGGGACACTCCTATAATTCACCCCTCCACTTT.

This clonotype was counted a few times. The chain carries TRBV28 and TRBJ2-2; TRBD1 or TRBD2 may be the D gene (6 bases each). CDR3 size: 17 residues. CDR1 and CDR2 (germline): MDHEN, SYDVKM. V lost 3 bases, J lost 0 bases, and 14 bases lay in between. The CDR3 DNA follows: TGTGCCAGCAGTTTGGAAGGGGGGCTCGCGAACACCGGGGAGCTGTTTTTT. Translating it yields CASSLEGGLANTGELFF.